This T cell receptor (beta chain) is from a study of cytomegalovirus exposure and HLA in healthy donors. General study results and limits: 164 TCR beta chains were listed as cytomegalovirus-associated.

The PCR made use of 60 Vbeta and 13 Jbeta primers. Repertoires were generated with immunoSEQ multiplex PCR, while TCRdb's copy carries only in-frame clones and drops some. The sample gives over 70,000 clones, approximately 64% of which show up once; about 22% is in the top ten. This clone was counted between two and nine times. Its matching antigen is unknown. The length of the CDR3 is 15 residues. The trim removed 6 bases at V and 8 bases at J, leaving 10 bases unmatched. The germline CDR1 and CDR2 sequences are MDHEN and SYDVKM. This receptor was identified in a woman aged 45-65 years in good health and CMV-seropositive. The chain has TRBV28 and TRBJ1-4; 9 nucleotides agree with TRBD1. Material for sequencing was PBMCs. CDR3 DNA sequence: TGTGCCAGCAGATCGTCACAGGGGGCTAGGGAAAAACTGTTTTTT. Its protein product is CASRSSQGAREKLFF.